The next 22 T cell receptor beta chains were all read from a single sample in a study of shared clonotypes between healthy human individuals. Cells designated naive CD8 were CD45RO-negative and were positively selected for CCR7, with terminally differentiated effector memory CD45RA+ cells excluded. TCRdb's copy holds only in-frame clones and misses some; the assay was immunoSEQ multiplex PCR. The table includes 2 million to 2.5 million clones, approximately 94% detected once. Sequenced input: naive CD8+ T cells from PBMCs. These TCRs come from a man aged 18 to 29 in good health. Some clones in this sample may be carry-over from other donors' samples.

This chain links TRBV7-6 with TRBJ1-1, with D unclear. Germline V lookup: CDR1 SGHVS, CDR2 FNYEAQ. Trimming left V 3 bases short and J 0 bases short, with 8 bases between. The CDR3 length is 14 residues. Here the CDR3 reads CASSLEAMNTEAFF. In DNA form, the CDR3 reads TGTGCCAGCAGCTTGGAGGCCATGAACACTGAAGCTTTCTTT.

This rearrangement joins TRBV28 to TRBJ1-1, with TRBD1 as a possible D gene (5 bases). V gave up 8 bases and J gave up 0 bases, with 16 bases separating them. The V gene's germline CDR1 is MDHEN and CDR2 SYDVKM. The CDR3 contains 15 residues. In DNA, the CDR3 is TGTGCCAGCGGTAAACTCGGAGGGGTGAACACTGAAGCTTTCTTT. It codes for CASGKLGGVNTEAFF.

This chain links TRBV9 with TRBJ2-6; D is possibly TRBD1 (5 bases). Per germline, CDR1 SGDLS and CDR2 YYNGEE. The CDR3 is 16 residues long. The V gene lost 3 bases and the J gene lost 2 bases, with 12 bases spanning the gap. The CDR3 coding sequence is TGTGCCAGCAGCGACCCCCGACAGACTGGGGCCAACGTCCTGACTTTC. Translated: CASSDPRQTGANVLTF.

The V and J genes are TRBV5-1 and TRBJ2-7, with 7 positions matching TRBD1. The CDR3 sequence is 15 residues long. V trimming: 4 bases; J trimming: 3 bases; junction bases outside the gene matches: 10. The germline V gene has CDR1 SGHRS and CDR2 YFSETQ. CDR3 region: CASSRWTGVNYEQYF. CDR3 nucleotide sequence: TGCGCCAGCAGCCGATGGACAGGAGTTAACTACGAGCAGTACTTC. The full variable domain, in which reference TRBV5-1 and TRBJ2-7 provide the parts outside the CDR3, is KAGVTQTPRYLIKTRGQQVTLSCSPISGHRSVSWYQQTPGQGLQFLFEYFSETQRNKGNFPGRFSGRQFSNSRSEMNVSTLELGDSALYLCASSRWTGVNYEQYFGPGTRLTVT.

The chain links TRBV29-1 to TRBJ2-1, with 11 positions matching TRBD2. V shed 6 bases and J 12 bases; nucleotides not matched to a gene: 22. This CDR3 is 17 amino acids long. Germline CDR1 SQVTM, CDR2 ANQGSEA. CDR3 DNA: TGCAGCGTCCAAACCGATCTTACTAGCGGGAGTGGTGTCGGGCAGTTCTTC. It is translated as CSVQTDLTSGSGVGQFF.

This chain joins TRBV2 and TRBJ2-7; 9 bases are shared with TRBD2. This CDR3 is 17 amino acids long. Germline V lookup: CDR1 SNHLY, CDR2 FYNNEI. The ends lost 6 bases at V and 6 bases at J; junction bases unmatched: 18. The CDR3 loop is CASSALLIGTSIPEQYF. The CDR3 nucleotides read TGTGCCAGCAGCGCTTTGCTGATAGGGACTAGCATCCCCGAGCAGTACTTC.

The gene calls are TRBV7-9 and TRBJ2-1, with 7 bases fitting TRBD1. The CDR3 totals 14 residues. V was pared by 3 bases and J by 2 bases, with 1 base of the junction left unmatched. Per the germline V gene, CDR1 is SEHNR and CDR2 is FQNEAQ (reference sequence). The CDR3: CASSLTGTYNEQFF. The CDR3 nucleotides are TGTGCCAGCAGCTTGACAGGGACCTACAATGAGCAGTTCTTC. The full variable domain, rest sourced from reference TRBV7-9 and TRBJ2-1, is DTGVSQNPRHKITKRGQNVTFRCDPISEHNRLYWYRQTLGQGPEFLTYFQNEAQLEKSRLLSDRFSAERPKGSFSTLEIQRTEQGDSAMYLCASSLTGTYNEQFFGPGTRLTVL.

V gene TRBV19 combines with J gene TRBJ2-4; D may be TRBD1 (5 bases). Germline CDR1 and CDR2: LNHDA and SQIVND (reference sequence). This CDR3 is built from 15 residues. Deletions cut 1 base from V and 7 bases from J, with 14 bases between. CDR3 sequence: CASSIVGRAYNIQYF. The CDR3 DNA follows: TGTGCCAGTAGTATAGTAGGCAGGGCTTATAACATTCAGTACTTC.

This clone is a singleton in its sample. The chain is built from TRBV7-8 and TRBJ2-1, with D perhaps matching TRBD2 (5 bases). Germline loops: CDR1 SGHVS, CDR2 FQNEAQ. V was cut by 1 base and J by 4 bases, with 11 bases left in between. CDR3 length: 15 amino acids. Here the CDR3 DNA reads TGTGCCAGCAGCTTAGGGGAGACTCTTTACAATGAGCAGTTCTTC. It yields the protein CASSLGETLYNEQFF.

The chain carries TRBV27 and TRBJ2-3; TRBD2 matches 7 bases. Per germline, CDR1 MNHEY and CDR2 SMNVEV (reference sequence). The CDR3 sequence is 11 residues long. With 4 bases clipped from V and 11 bases from J, the junction kept 3 bases outside the gene matches. CDR3 residues: CASSSGRGQYF. In DNA, the CDR3 is TGTGCCAGCAGTTCAGGGAGGGGGCAGTATTTT.

This chain uses TRBV10-3 with TRBJ1-2; 7 bases are shared with TRBD1. The CDR3 sequence is 15 residues long. With V trimmed by 6 bases and J by 0 bases, 7 bases remained unmatched. Germline V gene lookup returns CDR1 ENHRY and CDR2 SYGVKD. Here the CDR3 reads CAISTGTATNYGYTF. Here the CDR3 DNA reads TGTGCCATCAGCACCGGGACAGCTACTAACTATGGCTACACCTTC.

The CDR3 DNA reads as TGTGCCAGCAGCGAGGGGGGAGCTGCGGGCTACACCTTC. This gives the protein CASSEGGAAGYTF. J is TRBJ1-2 and V is TRBV9; possibly TRBD1 for D (6 bases). The ends were cut back, 3 bases at V and 8 bases at J, with 14 bases in the middle. CDR3 size: 13 residues. The germline V gene encodes CDR1 SGDLS and CDR2 YYNGEE. Full variable domain (remainder filled in from reference TRBV9 and TRBJ1-2): DSGVTQTPKHLITATGQRVTLRCSPRSGDLSVYWYQQSLDQGLQFLIQYYNGEERAKGNILERFSAQQFPDLHSELNLSSLELGDSALYFCASSEGGAAGYTFGSGTRLTVV.

The rearrangement links TRBV9 to TRBJ1-1, with 10 bases fitting TRBD1. V lost 4 bases to trimming and J lost 6 bases; unmatched junction nucleotides: 9. The CDR3 is 15 residues long. Germline lookup yields CDR1 SGDLS and CDR2 YYNGEE. The CDR3 DNA reads TGTGCCAGCAGCATGGGGGACAGGGGCTCGTCTGAAGCTTTCTTT. The encoded protein is CASSMGDRGSSEAFF.

The chain uses TRBV6-1 and TRBJ2-1; D tentatively reads TRBD1 or TRBD2 (5 bases each). The V gene lost 1 base and the J gene lost 9 bases, with 16 bases spanning the gap. The germline V gene encodes CDR1 MNHNS and CDR2 SASEGT. This CDR3 comprises 15 residues. The CDR3 region is CASSEERQGQGEQFF. In nucleotides, the CDR3 is TGTGCCAGCAGTGAAGAGCGGCAGGGCCAGGGTGAGCAGTTCTTC.

This sequence joins TRBV13 and TRBJ2-7; D not resolved. The germline V gene has CDR1 PRHDT and CDR2 FYEKMQ (reference sequence). The ends were cut back, 5 bases at V and 3 bases at J, with 14 bases in the middle. This CDR3 comprises 14 residues. The CDR3 protein is CASSHGSASYEQYF. The CDR3 coding sequence is TGTGCCAGCAGCCATGGGTCCGCCAGCTACGAGCAGTACTTC.

The chain is built from TRBV29-1 and TRBJ2-2; D is ambiguous. Trimming took off 1 base at V and 8 bases at J, with 8 bases between the two ends. The germline V gene has CDR1 SQVTM and CDR2 ANQGSEA. This CDR3 contains 12 residues. The CDR3 protein is CSVEGFAGELFF. The CDR3 DNA is TGCAGCGTTGAAGGTTTTGCTGGGGAGCTGTTTTTT.

The chain uses TRBV28 and TRBJ1-5, with D uncertain. V was shortened by 7 bases and J by 0 bases, with 13 bases between the two germline ends. The CDR3 consists of 15 residues. Looked up from germline, CDR1 is MDHEN and CDR2 is SYDVKM. Here the CDR3 DNA reads TGTGCCAGCACCCCAGGAGACTTTAGCAATCAGCCCCAGCATTTT. The encoded protein is CASTPGDFSNQPQHF.

The chain links TRBV5-1 to TRBJ2-3, with TRBD2 matching over 8 bases. Trimming cost V 0 bases and J 0 bases; bases outside gene matches: 6. There are 17 residues in the CDR3. CDR1 and CDR2 (germline): SGHRS, YFSETQ. CDR3 sequence reads: CASSLDNSGTSTDTQYF. DNA of the CDR3: TGCGCCAGCAGCTTGGACAATAGCGGGACTAGCACAGATACGCAGTATTTT.

As to this clone: The junction departs from the called germline gene at one end, perhaps through a read error. V is TRBV11-2 and J is TRBJ2-7, with D hard to call. This CDR3 comprises 13 residues. Germline-derived CDR1 and CDR2 are SGHAT and FQNNGV. This CDR3 reads CASSLGIDYGQYF. The CDR3 nucleotides read TGTGCCAGCAGCTTAGGGATAGATTACGGGCAGTACTTC.

The chain employs TRBV19 and TRBJ2-1, with D possibly TRBD2 on 6 matching bases. Germline CDR1 and CDR2: LNHDA and SQIVND (reference sequence). The CDR3 runs 12 residues. Between the trimmed V and J ends, which lost 9 bases and 4 bases, there was a span of 10 bases. CDR3 bases: TGTGCCAGCATGCGGGAATACAATGAGCAGTTCTTC. Translation: CASMREYNEQFF.

The CDR3, as DNA: TGTGCCAGCAGCTTAGAACTAGCGGATGAGCAGTTCTTC. Translated: CASSLELADEQFF. This chain links TRBV7-6 with TRBJ2-1; 8 bases are shared with TRBD2. J gave up 8 bases and V 1 base, and 1 base lay outside the gene matches. Germline CDR1 and CDR2: SGHVS and FNYEAQ. This CDR3 spans 13 amino acids.

The J gene is TRBJ2-3, the V gene TRBV5-8; 8 bases map to TRBD2. The CDR3 extends over 16 amino acids. Germline lookup yields CDR1 SGHTS and CDR2 YDEGEE. J gave up 2 bases and V 0 bases, and 5 bases lay outside the gene matches. CDR3 sequence reads: CASSLVAGGPTDTQYF. For the CDR3, the DNA is TGTGCCAGCAGCTTGGTTGCGGGAGGACCCACAGATACGCAGTATTTT.